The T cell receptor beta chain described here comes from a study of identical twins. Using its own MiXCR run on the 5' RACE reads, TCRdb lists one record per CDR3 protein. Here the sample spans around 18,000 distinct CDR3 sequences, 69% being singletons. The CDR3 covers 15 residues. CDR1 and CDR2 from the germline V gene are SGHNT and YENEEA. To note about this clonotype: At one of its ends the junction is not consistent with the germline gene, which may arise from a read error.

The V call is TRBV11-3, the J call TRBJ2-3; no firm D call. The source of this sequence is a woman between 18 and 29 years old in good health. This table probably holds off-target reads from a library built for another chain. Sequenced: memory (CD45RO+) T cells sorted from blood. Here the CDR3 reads CASSLDSKSTDTQYF. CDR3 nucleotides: TGTGCCAGCAGTTTAGATTCGAAGAGCACAGATACGCAGTATTTT.